The present TCR beta chain was sequenced within a study of shared clonotypes between healthy human individuals. In germline, CDR1 is ENHRY, CDR2 SYGVKD. V dropped 3 bases and J dropped 10; count of bases not matched to a gene: 10. CDR3 size: 14 residues. The repertoire was sequenced with immunoSEQ multiplex PCR; TCRdb's copy has only in-frame clones and lacks some. This table has over a million clones, approximately 68% appearing once. The source material was memory CD4+ T cells sorted from blood. Stated subset: CD45RA-negative fraction. This chain uses TRBV10-3 with TRBJ1-1, with 8 positions matching TRBD1. The TCR originated in a man aged 18 to 30 in good health. The CDR3 protein is CAISERQGSGPAFF. The CDR3 DNA is TGTGCCATCAGTGAAAGACAGGGGTCGGGTCCAGCTTTCTTT.